This paragraph reports one T cell receptor beta chain. Its target antigen remains unknown. Base qualities are missing; no much larger clone stands one base away. This specimen belongs to a study of vaccination effects on CD4 cells after COVID-19 (dated by TCRdb to 2022 to 2024). Broadly, across the study: Each participant got two doses of an mRNA SARS-CoV-2 vaccine, either BNT162b2 or mRNA-1273. In both COVID-19 convalescent patients and infection-naive vaccine recipients, the study compared SARS-CoV-2 spike-specific CD4+ TCR repertoires from before mRNA vaccination with those from after it. The full study included 10 COVID-19 convalescent patients and several SARS-CoV-2-naive healthy vaccine recipients. Cultures from other donors in the study were sequenced using the Oncomine TCR Beta short-read assay on an Illumina iSeq 100. The investigation overall reported the following: Only a small number of convalescent patients were included, and no early post-infection timepoints were available, which limited the study. In healthy vaccine recipients, vaccine-induced clones were almost all SARS-CoV-2 mono-reactive, with only 1 of 255 being cross-reactive with common cold coronaviruses. Both infection-induced and vaccine-induced clones contracted markedly at late post-vaccination timepoints, which is consistent with waning T cell responses.

Library method: the immunoSEQ multiplex PCR assay. TCR beta CDR3 sequencing was performed on DNA from the cultured, isolated CD4+ T cells. In the source study's methods: The analysis removed non-productive TCR sequences, trimmed reads to the CDR3 region, and retained only CDR3s that were 7 or more amino acids long. Antigen-specific clonotypes were identified using the MANAFEST web app by comparison of expansion in peptide wells against reference cultures. To count as positive, a clone had to show expansion at FDR<0.05 compared with the reference and with all other wells, an odds ratio above 5, and a frequency above 0.1% in two replicate wells. Clonotypes significantly expanded in SARS-CoV-2 spike wells and in at least one common cold coronavirus spike condition were defined as cross-reactive. Using the stringdist R package, CDR3 similarity was measured by Levenshtein distance, and unrooted trees were constructed with ape in R 3.6.1. TCRdb holds this immuneACCESS table with in-frame rearrangements only. Some clones are missing; in checked studies, unresolved V genes explain under half, and the rest has no known cause. V, J and clone size are those of that table, while D and trimming were read from the DNA. In all, the sample holds approximately 76,000 clones, and around 76% of those were seen once. Under 12% of the sample is taken by the ten largest.

CDR1 and CDR2 are drawn from the germline V gene (reference sequence): GTSNPN, SVGIG. Germline trimming: 2 bases from V, 1 base from J; junction bases outside gene matches: 7. From the cysteine through the phenylalanine, the CDR3 covers 15 amino acids. Solely the CDR3 DNA is kept, with 45 bases framed from the first base. The ViraFEST assay stimulated PBMC with viral peptide pools and then used TCR sequencing to identify antigen-specific CD4+ T cell clonotypes by expansion. After less than eleven days of culture, CD4+ T cells were isolated with the EasySep CD4+ T cell isolation kit. The absence of prior SARS-CoV-2 infection in healthy vaccine recipients was confirmed by negative nucleocapsid antibodies before and after vaccination. Approximately 2.1 million PBMC per well were cultured in IMDM with 5% human AB serum, 8 to 10 IU/ml IL-2 and gentamicin, plus 10 ug/ml peptides. Half of the culture medium was replaced with fresh IL-2-containing medium on days 3 and 7. Unless noted otherwise, every peptide stimulation condition was cultured in triplicate wells. PBMC were separated from whole blood using Ficoll-Paque Plus gradient centrifugation and were then either cryopreserved at -140C or used fresh. Overlapping peptide pools spanned the spike proteins of SARS-CoV-2 and the common cold coronaviruses HCoV-NL63, HCoV-OC43 and HCoV-229E. The QIAamp micro DNA kit was used to extract genomic DNA from the cultured CD4+ T cells.

The source material was CD4+ T cells from PBMCs cultured with SARS-CoV-2 spike peptides, sampled before COVID-19 vaccination. The cell subset or site tag for this specimen amounts to: SARS-CoV-2 spike overlapping peptide pool stimulation. The sequence was collected from a human donor who received a COVID-19 vaccine. The V and J genes are TRBV30 and TRBJ1-1; 7 of the junction bases match TRBD1. The CDR3 is CAWSSRQGQNTEAFF. The DNA is as follows: TGTGCCTGGAGTTCTCGACAGGGCCAGAACACTGAAGCTTTCTTT.